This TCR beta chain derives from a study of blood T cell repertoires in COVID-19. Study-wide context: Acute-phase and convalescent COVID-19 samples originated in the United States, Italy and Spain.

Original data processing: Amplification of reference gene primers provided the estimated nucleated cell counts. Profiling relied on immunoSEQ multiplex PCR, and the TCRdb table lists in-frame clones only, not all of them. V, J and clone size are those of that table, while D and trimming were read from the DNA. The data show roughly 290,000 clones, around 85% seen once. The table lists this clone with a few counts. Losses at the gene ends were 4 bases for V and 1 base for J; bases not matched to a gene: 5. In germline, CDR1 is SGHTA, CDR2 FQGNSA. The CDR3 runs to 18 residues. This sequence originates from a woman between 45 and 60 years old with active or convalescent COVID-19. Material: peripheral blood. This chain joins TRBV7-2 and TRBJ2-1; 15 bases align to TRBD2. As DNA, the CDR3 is TGTGCCAGCAGCTCGGGACTAGCGGGAGGTAGTTCCTACAATGAGCAGTTCTTC. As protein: CASSSGLAGGSSYNEQFF.